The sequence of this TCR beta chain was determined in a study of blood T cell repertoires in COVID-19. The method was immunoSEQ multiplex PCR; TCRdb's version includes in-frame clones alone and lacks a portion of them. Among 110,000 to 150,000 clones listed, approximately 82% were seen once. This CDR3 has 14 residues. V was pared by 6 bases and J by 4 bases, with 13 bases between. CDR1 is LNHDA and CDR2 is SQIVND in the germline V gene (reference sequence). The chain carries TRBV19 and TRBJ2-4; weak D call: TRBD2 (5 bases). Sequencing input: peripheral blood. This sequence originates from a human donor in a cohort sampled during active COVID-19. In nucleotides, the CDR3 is TGTGCCAGTAGCCGCAGCGGAGATAAAAACATTCAGTACTTC. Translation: CASSRSGDKNIQYF.